Sequencing of this T cell receptor beta chain was carried out in a study of blood T cells in healthy people across ages. Study-wide results and caveats: Among T cells, TCR beta diversity per million cells dropped roughly linearly as age rose. Diversity was estimated from one million T cells, and these estimates were considered underestimates.

A second PCR of 7 to 11 cycles used a sample-barcoded 5' primer and a J-beta primer mix. Each CDR3 protein is one row after TCRdb ran MiXCR on the 5' RACE reads. The sample contains 700,000 or so distinct CDR3 sequences, around 38% of which appear only once. Regarding this clonotype: Antigen: not known.

The clonotype was recovered from an elderly man in good health. The sequenced material came from blood.

CDR3 amino acids: CASRSPGTAISYEQYF. The CDR3 bases are TGTGCCAGCAGAAGCCCCGGGACGGCGATATCCTACGAGCAGTACTTC. The chain carries TRBV14 and TRBJ2-7; D possibly uses TRBD1 or TRBD2 (5 bases each). V lost 6 bases and J lost 1, with 19 bases in between. This CDR3 has 16 residues. Germline values: CDR1 SGHDN, CDR2 FVKESK.